Included here is one TCR beta chain sequence, with context. No antigen is known for it. Base qualities are not provided; no much larger clone lies one nucleotide away. The data stem from a study of OX40 agonist ivuxolimab in advanced cancers. Background for the entire study: The costimulatory receptor OX40 (CD134) was targeted by ivuxolimab, a fully human IgG2 agonistic monoclonal antibody. Intravenous ivuxolimab was administered to patients every 2 weeks at six dose levels: 0.01, 0.1, 0.3, 1.5, 3 and 10 mg/kg. Among the roughly 54 dose-escalation patients, about 20 had hepatocellular carcinoma, approximately 15 melanoma, 9 renal cell carcinoma and 9 head and neck cancer. In the dose-escalation cohort, 65% to 90% of patients were male, and the mean age was about 55 years, with a range of roughly 20 to 80. Patients were allowed to have had prior anti-PD-1, anti-PD-L1 or anti-CTLA-4 therapy, and approximately 40% of the dose-escalation patients had been treated with checkpoint inhibitors. Partial responses occurred in three dose-escalation patients: two with cutaneous melanoma and one with hepatocellular carcinoma. The point of sequencing TCRbeta in the periphery was to test whether ivuxolimab changed TCR sequence diversity and drove clonal T-cell expansion. The paper reports the monotherapy dose-escalation portion (N = 52 patients) of the phase I ivuxolimab trial.

Study-wide findings and limitations: The antigen specificity of the clonally expanded peripheral T cells was not determined. In partial responders in the 0.1-3.0 mg/kg groups, normalized peripheral clonal expansion was found to be among the lowest, especially among CD8+ T cells. At doses of 0.1 to 3.0 mg/kg, clonal expansion of both CD4+ and CD8+ T cells in blood was seen between baseline and week 6. Low levels of normalized T-cell clonal expansion were also seen in some patients who did not respond. After ivuxolimab, CD8+ T cells had more expanded clones than CD4+ T cells on average.

Patients with a history of autoimmune disease or receiving systemic immunosuppression were excluded from the trial. Peripheral blood for TCR sequencing was drawn from every dose cohort at baseline, at cycle 4 day 1 and at cycle 7 day 1. The samples were taken from a phase I, first-in-human, multicenter, open-label dose-escalation trial of ivuxolimab. Adults with locally advanced or metastatic head and neck squamous cell, hepatocellular, melanoma or renal cell carcinoma were enrolled in the trial. Before TCR sequencing, CD4+ T cells and CD8+ T cells from peripheral blood were sorted into separate populations. Measured from the cysteine to the phenylalanine, the CDR3 is 14 residues long. Solely the CDR3 DNA is kept, with 42 bases framed from the first base. CDR1 and CDR2, looked up from the germline V gene (reference sequence), are LNHDA and SQIVND. For this chain, trimming is 4 bases at the V end and 2 bases at the J end, and the number of junction bases without a gene match is 4.

Genomic DNA was extracted from sorted cells for sequencing of the TCRbeta CDR3 region. TCRbeta CDR3 regions were sequenced using the immunoSEQ Assay. This is the immuneACCESS table as TCRdb keeps it, with only in-frame sequences that have V and J called. A part of the clones is gone; compared with another copy, unresolved V genes explain less than half, and the rest is unexplained. In all, the sample holds about 80,000 clones, and 80% to 95% of those were seen once. Roughly 9% of the sample is in the top ten clones. The chain is made from TRBV19 and TRBJ2-7, with 8 bases aligning to TRBD2. Material: CD4+ or CD8+ T cells sorted from blood, obtained in a trial of the OX40 agonist ivuxolimab. This sequence was found in an adult with an advanced solid tumor such as melanoma, head and neck, liver or kidney cancer. The DNA reads TGTGCCAGTAGTAGCGGGGGGCCGCCCTACGAGCAGTACTTC. The translation is CASSSGGPPYEQYF.